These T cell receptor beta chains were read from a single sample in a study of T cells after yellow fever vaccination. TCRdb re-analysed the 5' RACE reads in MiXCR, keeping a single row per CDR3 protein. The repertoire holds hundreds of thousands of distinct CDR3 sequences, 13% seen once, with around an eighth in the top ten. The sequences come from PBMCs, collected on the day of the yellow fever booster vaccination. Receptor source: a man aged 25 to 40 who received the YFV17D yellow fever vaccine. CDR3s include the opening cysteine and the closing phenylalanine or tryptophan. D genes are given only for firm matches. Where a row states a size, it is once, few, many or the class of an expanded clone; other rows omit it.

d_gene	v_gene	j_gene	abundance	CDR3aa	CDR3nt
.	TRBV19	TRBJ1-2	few	CASRVEGANYGYTF	TGTGCCAGTAGGGTGGAGGGCGCTAACTATGGCTACACCTTC
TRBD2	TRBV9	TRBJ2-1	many	CASSGRTSREYNEQFF	TGTGCCAGCAGCGGACGGACTAGTCGGGAGTACAATGAGCAGTTCTTC
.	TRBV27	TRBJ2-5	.	CASRAGSGETQYF	TGTGCCAGCAGGGCCGGGAGCGGCGAGACCCAGTACTTC
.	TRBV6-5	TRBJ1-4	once	CASSYSRTGATNEKLFF	TGTGCCAGCAGTTACTCGCGCACTGGGGCAACTAATGAAAAACTGTTTTTT
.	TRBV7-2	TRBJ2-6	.	CASSLVGGANVLTF	TGTGCCAGCAGCTTAGTTGGTGGGGCCAACGTCCTGACTTTC
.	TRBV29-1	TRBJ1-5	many	CSVGGGSQPQHF	TGCAGCGTTGGTGGGGGCAGTCAGCCCCAGCATTTT
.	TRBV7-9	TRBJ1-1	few	CASSLGGRANEAFF	TGTGCCAGCAGCTTAGGGGGCAGGGCGAATGAAGCTTTCTTT
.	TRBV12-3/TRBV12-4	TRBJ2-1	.	CASSQGSVDEQFF	TGTGCCAGCAGTCAGGGGTCTGTGGATGAGCAGTTCTTC
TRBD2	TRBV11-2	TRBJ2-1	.	CASTPAGGRRSYNEQFF	TGTGCCAGCACCCCGGCGGGCGGGAGGAGGTCCTACAATGAGCAGTTCTTC
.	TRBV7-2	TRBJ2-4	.	CASARGPKNIQYF	TGTGCCAGCGCTAGAGGGCCCAAAAACATTCAGTACTTC
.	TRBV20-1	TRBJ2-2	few	CSARVPYTGELFF	TGCAGTGCTAGAGTACCTTACACCGGGGAGCTGTTTTTT
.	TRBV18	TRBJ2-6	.	CASSPSTGSSGANVLTF	TGTGCCAGCTCACCAAGTACCGGGAGCTCTGGGGCCAACGTCCTGACTTTC
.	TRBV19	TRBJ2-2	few	CASSYPVAGELFF	TGTGCCAGTAGTTATCCCGTAGCCGGGGAGCTGTTTTTT
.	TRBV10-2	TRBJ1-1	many	CASSAGVTEAFF	TGCGCCAGCAGTGCTGGGGTTACTGAAGCTTTCTTT
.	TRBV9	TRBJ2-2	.	CASRADDSNTGELFF	TGTGCCAGCAGGGCGGATGATTCGAACACCGGGGAGCTGTTTTTT
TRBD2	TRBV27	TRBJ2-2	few	CASRFGTSSAGELFF	TGTGCCAGCAGATTTGGGACTAGCTCCGCCGGGGAGCTGTTTTTT
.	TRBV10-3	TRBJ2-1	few	CATTAGPGGNEQFF	TGTGCCACCACCGCGGGCCCTGGGGGCAATGAGCAGTTCTTC
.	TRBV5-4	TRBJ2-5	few	CASSLEGQDKTQYF	TGTGCCAGCAGTCTGGAGGGCCAGGATAAGACCCAGTACTTC
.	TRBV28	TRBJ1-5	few	CASSPGETSQHF	TGTGCCAGCAGCCCAGGTGAGACGTCCCAGCATTTT
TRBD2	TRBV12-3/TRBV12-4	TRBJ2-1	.	CASSLVGEGHEQFF	TGTGCCAGCAGTTTAGTGGGGGAGGGCCATGAGCAGTTCTTC
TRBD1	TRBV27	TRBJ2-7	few	CASRGQGPYEQYF	TGTGCCAGCAGGGGACAGGGTCCCTACGAGCAGTACTTC
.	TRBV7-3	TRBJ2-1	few	CASSLTPWPSSYNEQFF	TGTGCCAGCAGCTTAACCCCCTGGCCGAGCTCCTACAATGAGCAGTTCTTC
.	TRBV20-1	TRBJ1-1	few	CSARDYRVGNTEAFF	TGCAGTGCTAGAGATTATCGGGTTGGGAACACTGAAGCTTTCTTT
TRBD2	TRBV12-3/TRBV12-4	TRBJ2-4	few	CASSFRLAEINIQYF	TGTGCCAGCAGTTTCCGACTAGCGGAAATAAACATTCAGTACTTC
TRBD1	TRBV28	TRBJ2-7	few	CASKKFGQGDGDEQYF	TGTGCCAGCAAAAAATTCGGACAGGGGGATGGAGACGAGCAGTACTTC
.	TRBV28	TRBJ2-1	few	CASSLGTQLFF	TGTGCCAGCAGTTTAGGGACTCAACTGTTCTTC
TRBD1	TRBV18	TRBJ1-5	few	CASSQDGTGYQPQHF	TGTGCCAGCTCACAAGATGGGACAGGGTATCAGCCCCAGCATTTT
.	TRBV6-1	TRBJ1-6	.	CASRQAQGTGSPLHF	TGTGCCAGCAGACAAGCTCAGGGGACCGGTTCACCCCTCCACTTT
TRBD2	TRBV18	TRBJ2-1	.	CASSPNAREVRNEQFF	TGTGCCAGCTCCCCTAATGCGCGGGAGGTTCGTAATGAGCAGTTCTTC
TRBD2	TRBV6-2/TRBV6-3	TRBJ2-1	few	CASSRAGGPDEQFF	TGTGCCAGCAGTCGAGCGGGAGGGCCTGACGAGCAGTTCTTC
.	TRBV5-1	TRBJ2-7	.	CASSGAVGGYEQYF	TGCGCCAGCAGTGGGGCAGTAGGGGGCTACGAGCAGTACTTC
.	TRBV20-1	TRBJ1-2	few	CSARDQGANYGYTF	TGCAGTGCTAGAGACCAGGGCGCTAACTATGGCTACACCTTC
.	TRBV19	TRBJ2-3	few	CASKWIGVGTDTQYF	TGTGCCAGTAAATGGATCGGGGTGGGCACAGATACGCAGTATTTT
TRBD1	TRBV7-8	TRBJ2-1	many	CASSIGTGVAEQFF	TGTGCCAGCAGCATTGGGACAGGGGTTGCTGAGCAGTTCTTC
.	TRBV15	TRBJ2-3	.	CATSLRAQTDTQYF	TGTGCCACCAGCCTCCGGGCCCAGACAGATACGCAGTATTTT
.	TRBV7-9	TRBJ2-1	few	CARGAGPGSVQFF	TGTGCCAGGGGAGCGGGTCCAGGGTCCGTGCAGTTCTTC
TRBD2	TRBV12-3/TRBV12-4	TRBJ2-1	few	CASSPSGNSEQFF	TGTGCCAGCAGCCCAAGCGGGAATAGTGAGCAGTTCTTC
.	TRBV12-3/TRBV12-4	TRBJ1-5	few	CASRQSQGQPQHF	TGTGCCAGCAGACAATCACAGGGCCAGCCCCAGCATTTT
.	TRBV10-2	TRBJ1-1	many	CASSGQLNTEAFF	TGCGCCAGCAGTGGCCAGTTAAACACTGAAGCTTTCTTT
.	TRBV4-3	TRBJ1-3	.	CASSQYAAGNTIYF	TGCGCCAGCAGCCAATATGCGGCTGGAAACACCATATATTTT
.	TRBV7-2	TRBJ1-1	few	CASSLVAGANTEAFF	TGTGCCAGCAGTCTCGTGGCAGGAGCGAACACTGAAGCTTTCTTT
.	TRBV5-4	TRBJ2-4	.	CASSTTGAKNIQYF	TGTGCCAGCAGCACGACCGGAGCCAAAAACATTCAGTACTTC
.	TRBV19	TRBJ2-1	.	CASSIEGRGQQFF	TGTGCCAGTAGTATAGAAGGGCGGGGGCAGCAGTTCTTC
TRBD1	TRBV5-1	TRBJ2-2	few	CASSLERQGAGELFF	TGCGCCAGCAGCTTGGAGCGACAGGGGGCCGGGGAGCTGTTTTTT
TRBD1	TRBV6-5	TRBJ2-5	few	CARGTRQGAETQYF	TGTGCCAGAGGAACTCGACAGGGGGCAGAGACCCAGTACTTC
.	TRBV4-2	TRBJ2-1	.	CASSQEYLGRPYNEQFF	TGTGCCAGCAGCCAAGAGTATCTCGGGAGACCCTACAATGAGCAGTTCTTC
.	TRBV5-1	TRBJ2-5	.	CASSSSVRETQYF	TGCGCCAGCAGCTCTAGCGTTAGAGAGACCCAGTACTTC
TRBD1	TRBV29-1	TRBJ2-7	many	CSVGGQLQSSYEQYF	TGCAGCGTTGGGGGACAGCTTCAAAGCTCCTACGAGCAGTACTTC
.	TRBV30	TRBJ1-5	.	CACAKGGNSNQPQHF	TGTGCCTGCGCCAAAGGGGGGAATAGCAATCAGCCCCAGCATTTT
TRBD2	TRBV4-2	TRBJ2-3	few	CASSQEAGGPYRADTQYF	TGTGCCAGCAGCCAAGAGGCGGGAGGGCCCTATCGGGCAGATACGCAGTATTTT
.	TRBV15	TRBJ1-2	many	CATSRDGGGYTF	TGTGCCACCAGCAGAGACGGGGGCGGCTACACCTTC